This T cell receptor beta chain was profiled in a study of blood T cell repertoires in COVID-19. Study details: Researchers got acute and convalescent COVID-19 samples from the United States, Italy and Spain.

Germline loops: CDR1 LNHDA, CDR2 SQIVND (reference sequence). The CDR3 length is 16 residues. V lost 3 bases to trimming and J lost 6 bases; unmatched junction nucleotides: 8. Using immunoSEQ multiplex PCR, the repertoire was profiled, and TCRdb retains in-frame clones only, with some absent. The sample shows about 270,000 clones, approximately 86% of them seen only once. The chain employs TRBV19 and TRBJ2-2; 9 bases map to TRBD1. This receptor was taken from a man aged 35-49 years with active or convalescent COVID-19. The material sequenced was peripheral blood. This CDR3 is CASSIRSGQGSGELFF. CDR3 nucleotides: TGTGCCAGTAGTATCCGATCGGGACAGGGTTCCGGGGAGCTGTTTTTT.